The T cell receptor beta chain under discussion was sequenced for a study of beta chain features in type 1 diabetes (dated by TCRdb to between 2018 and 2020). In terms of the full investigation: No differences in mean age, gender distribution, total cell number or subset yield were found between patients and healthy donors. Across all samples, some 99 million sorted cells were examined, and cell number per subset correlated strongly with RNA yield. The study compared the TCRB repertoires of sorted circulating CD4+ T cell subsets in recently diagnosed type 1 diabetes patients with those in matched healthy donors. Regulatory and stem cell-like memory subsets were isolated from only 8 patients and about 8 healthy donors, whereas naive and central memory subsets came from all 30 or so donors. General findings and caveats noted by the study authors: At VDJ recombination sites, patients with type 1 diabetes made fewer insertions and deleted more nucleotides, a pattern implying thymic rearrangement abnormalities. Naive, central memory and regulatory TCRB repertoires appeared to be more similar among patients than among healthy donors. Because small numbers of individuals were included in the HLA sub-analyses, any influence of HLA type on TCRB rearrangement was left unresolved. PCR may preferentially amplify shorter templates, but because patient and control samples were amplified and corrected together, any resulting skew would affect both groups equally. Because cDNA was sequenced instead of genomic DNA, activated cells with high expression could be over-represented, although the groups did not differ in activation or CD3 levels. A moderate but significant shortening of TCRB CDR3 length was observed in type 1 diabetes patients in all four CD4+ subsets.

The High Capacity cDNA Reverse Transcription Kit was used to reverse transcribe all of the isolated RNA, meaning that expressed TCRB transcripts were what got sequenced. Naive, central memory and regulatory T cell samples underwent deep immunoSEQ sequencing, averaging around 4 million total reads per sample. Sorted cells were lysed in RLT buffer, and RNA was extracted using DNase-treated RNeasy Micro or Mini kits according to cell number. Each cell subset was processed on its own to prevent cross-contamination, while patient and healthy donor samples were processed together. TCRB sequences were amplified from cDNA with the immunoSEQ multiplex PCR, producing 87-bp fragments spanning the CDR3 region. Amplicons were sequenced on the Illumina HiSeq platform. The paper's processing steps were these. Synthetic template baselines were used to correct PCR bias computationally, reads within Hamming distance 2 were collapsed together, and singletons that could not be merged were discarded. Reads were aligned against IMGT so that V, D and J genes, CDR3 length and insertions or deletions at six rearrangement sites could be assigned. Within each subset, clonotype counts were normalized to sorted cell number, and only after that were true diversity and Gini coefficients computed with the tcR R package. The overlap coefficient, calculated on TCRB nucleotide sequences, was used to quantify repertoire sharing. Out-of-frame TCRB sequences from naive cells were analyzed to stand in for the pre-selection repertoire. TCRdb holds this immuneACCESS table with in-frame rearrangements only. Some clones are missing; in checked studies, unresolved V genes explain under half, and the rest has no known cause. V and J calls plus clone size are reproduced from that table; the DNA served to infer D and trimming. This sample comprises around 500,000 clones, roughly 11% of them detected only once. The top ten clonotypes cover 0.04% to 0.05% of the sample.

The CDR3, from cysteine to phenylalanine, totals 17 residues. Of the read, only the CDR3 DNA is kept; its 51 bases are in frame from base 1. Between the V and J ends, shortened by 6 bases and 4 bases respectively, the junction contains 22 bases. CDR1 and CDR2 are read off the germline V gene as MGHDK and SYGVNS. A single peripheral blood draw of approximately 0.11 L on average was collected from each donor into heparinised tubes. A BD FACSAria II and a panel including CD45RO, CCR7, CD25, CD127, CD95 and CD27 were used to sort naive, central memory, regulatory and stem cell-like memory CD4+ T cells. All sorted populations exceeded 98% purity. Right away, PBMCs were isolated by Lymphoprep density gradient centrifugation and were stained directly, with no culture step. So that batch effects would be minimized, each experiment stained and sorted samples in pairs, pairing one healthy donor with one patient.

This clone was seen a few times. What antigen it recognizes has not been identified. One base away there is no much larger clone; base qualities are not given. The sequence was obtained from a woman aged 18-35 years in good health. The V and J genes are TRBV25-1 and TRBJ1-5; the D gene cannot be named for sure. The sample taken for sequencing was naive CD4+ T cells from blood. The cell subset or site label here, explained by the study, means: true naive CD4+ T cells. The CDR3 reads as follows: CASSPPTGRVLNQPQHF. The nucleotides are TGTGCCAGCAGCCCCCCGACCGGGAGGGTTCTAAATCAGCCCCAGCATTTT.